This TCR beta chain was documented in a study of blood T cell repertoires in COVID-19. Background on the study: COVID-19 samples from acute and convalescent phases originated in the United States, Italy and Spain. PBMCs, B-cell-depleted T cells, or T cells were the source of the cDNA or gDNA that made up the material.

In the original processing: Estimated nucleated cell counts came from reference gene primer amplification. Measured with immunoSEQ multiplex PCR; TCRdb has only the in-frame clones, and not every one. V, J and clone size derive from that table, while D and trimming were established from the DNA sequence. The sample yields 250,000 to 300,000 clones, approximately 86% seen once. The junction had 20 bases not matched to a gene; V was cut back by 7 bases and J by 5 bases. The CDR3 extends over 18 amino acids. Germline loops: CDR1 SGHVS, CDR2 FQNEAQ. This receptor was obtained from a man aged 30 to 39 with active or convalescent COVID-19. The material sequenced was peripheral blood. The J gene is TRBJ1-2, the V gene TRBV7-8; 9 bases line up with TRBD1. This chain's CDR3 is CASTLTGQGGVRRYGYTF. The CDR3 bases are TGTGCCAGCACCCTAACGGGACAGGGAGGTGTAAGACGATATGGCTACACCTTC.